This T cell receptor (beta chain) was recorded in a study of human T cells and chemical hapten exposure. Background on the study: Small discrepancies in pooled library volume mainly accounted for the varying TCR yields per sample. Study-level points and caveats: Since the donors had alopecia, their immune response may not be the same as that of healthy people.

Via MiXCR, TCRdb re-called the RACE reads, giving one row per CDR3 protein. The repertoire holds about 380,000 distinct CDR3 sequences, around 5% seen once, with around 2.3% in the top ten. The time point was: patch test 1, 2 weeks after DPC sensitization. As to treatment: therapeutic diphenylcyclopropenone sensitization with weekly scalp DPC. Phlebotomy was performed prior to application of every patch test. Total RNA extraction was carried out from unfractionated whole blood. There are 15 residues in the CDR3. Germline assignment: CDR1 MDHEN and CDR2 SYDVKM. V was clipped by 3 bases and J by 1 base; unmatched bases: 4. This clonotype showed up just a few times. As yet, its antigen is unknown.

The receptor's source is a woman aged 50 to 60 with alopecia areata. Some clones in this sample may be carry-over from other donors' samples. J is TRBJ1-1 and V is TRBV28; TRBD1 matches at 8 bases. Material: whole blood, obtained in connection with sensitization to the hapten diphenylcyclopropenone (DPC). The CDR3 bases are TGTGCCAGCAGTTTGACAGGGGTTCGGAACACTGAAGCTTTCTTT. It is translated as CASSLTGVRNTEAFF.